This paragraph reports one TCR beta chain. The target antigen is unknown. Germline CDR1 SQVTM, CDR2 ANQGSEA. V lost 8 bases to trimming and J lost 2 bases, with 7 bases between them. This CDR3 is 11 amino acids long. These data are taken from a study of T cells in Graves' hyperthyroidism and ophthalmopathy. General study points: The authors' 13 V-J model separated ophthalmopathy from stable hyperthyroidism. Most thyroid clonotypes expanded above 0.001 were also detected in blood.

Amplification of TCR beta CDR3 regions used RNA as the template. A set of HTBI primers served as the primers for a first-round RT-PCR of the TCR CDR3. TCRdb reanalysed the multiplex PCR reads using MiXCR and keeps one entry per CDR3 protein. Altogether around 300,000 distinct CDR3 sequences are present, about an eighth being singletons, with the ten largest covering 7.5% to 8%. This chain connects TRBV29-1 to TRBJ2-1, with D maybe TRBD2 (5 bases). This TCR derives from a woman aged 30 to 39 with Graves' hyperthyroidism that later progressed to Graves' ophthalmopathy. The sequencing sample was made of blood. The CDR3 bases are TGCAGCCCGGGAACCTACAATGAGCAGTTCTTC. It yields the protein CSPGTYNEQFF.